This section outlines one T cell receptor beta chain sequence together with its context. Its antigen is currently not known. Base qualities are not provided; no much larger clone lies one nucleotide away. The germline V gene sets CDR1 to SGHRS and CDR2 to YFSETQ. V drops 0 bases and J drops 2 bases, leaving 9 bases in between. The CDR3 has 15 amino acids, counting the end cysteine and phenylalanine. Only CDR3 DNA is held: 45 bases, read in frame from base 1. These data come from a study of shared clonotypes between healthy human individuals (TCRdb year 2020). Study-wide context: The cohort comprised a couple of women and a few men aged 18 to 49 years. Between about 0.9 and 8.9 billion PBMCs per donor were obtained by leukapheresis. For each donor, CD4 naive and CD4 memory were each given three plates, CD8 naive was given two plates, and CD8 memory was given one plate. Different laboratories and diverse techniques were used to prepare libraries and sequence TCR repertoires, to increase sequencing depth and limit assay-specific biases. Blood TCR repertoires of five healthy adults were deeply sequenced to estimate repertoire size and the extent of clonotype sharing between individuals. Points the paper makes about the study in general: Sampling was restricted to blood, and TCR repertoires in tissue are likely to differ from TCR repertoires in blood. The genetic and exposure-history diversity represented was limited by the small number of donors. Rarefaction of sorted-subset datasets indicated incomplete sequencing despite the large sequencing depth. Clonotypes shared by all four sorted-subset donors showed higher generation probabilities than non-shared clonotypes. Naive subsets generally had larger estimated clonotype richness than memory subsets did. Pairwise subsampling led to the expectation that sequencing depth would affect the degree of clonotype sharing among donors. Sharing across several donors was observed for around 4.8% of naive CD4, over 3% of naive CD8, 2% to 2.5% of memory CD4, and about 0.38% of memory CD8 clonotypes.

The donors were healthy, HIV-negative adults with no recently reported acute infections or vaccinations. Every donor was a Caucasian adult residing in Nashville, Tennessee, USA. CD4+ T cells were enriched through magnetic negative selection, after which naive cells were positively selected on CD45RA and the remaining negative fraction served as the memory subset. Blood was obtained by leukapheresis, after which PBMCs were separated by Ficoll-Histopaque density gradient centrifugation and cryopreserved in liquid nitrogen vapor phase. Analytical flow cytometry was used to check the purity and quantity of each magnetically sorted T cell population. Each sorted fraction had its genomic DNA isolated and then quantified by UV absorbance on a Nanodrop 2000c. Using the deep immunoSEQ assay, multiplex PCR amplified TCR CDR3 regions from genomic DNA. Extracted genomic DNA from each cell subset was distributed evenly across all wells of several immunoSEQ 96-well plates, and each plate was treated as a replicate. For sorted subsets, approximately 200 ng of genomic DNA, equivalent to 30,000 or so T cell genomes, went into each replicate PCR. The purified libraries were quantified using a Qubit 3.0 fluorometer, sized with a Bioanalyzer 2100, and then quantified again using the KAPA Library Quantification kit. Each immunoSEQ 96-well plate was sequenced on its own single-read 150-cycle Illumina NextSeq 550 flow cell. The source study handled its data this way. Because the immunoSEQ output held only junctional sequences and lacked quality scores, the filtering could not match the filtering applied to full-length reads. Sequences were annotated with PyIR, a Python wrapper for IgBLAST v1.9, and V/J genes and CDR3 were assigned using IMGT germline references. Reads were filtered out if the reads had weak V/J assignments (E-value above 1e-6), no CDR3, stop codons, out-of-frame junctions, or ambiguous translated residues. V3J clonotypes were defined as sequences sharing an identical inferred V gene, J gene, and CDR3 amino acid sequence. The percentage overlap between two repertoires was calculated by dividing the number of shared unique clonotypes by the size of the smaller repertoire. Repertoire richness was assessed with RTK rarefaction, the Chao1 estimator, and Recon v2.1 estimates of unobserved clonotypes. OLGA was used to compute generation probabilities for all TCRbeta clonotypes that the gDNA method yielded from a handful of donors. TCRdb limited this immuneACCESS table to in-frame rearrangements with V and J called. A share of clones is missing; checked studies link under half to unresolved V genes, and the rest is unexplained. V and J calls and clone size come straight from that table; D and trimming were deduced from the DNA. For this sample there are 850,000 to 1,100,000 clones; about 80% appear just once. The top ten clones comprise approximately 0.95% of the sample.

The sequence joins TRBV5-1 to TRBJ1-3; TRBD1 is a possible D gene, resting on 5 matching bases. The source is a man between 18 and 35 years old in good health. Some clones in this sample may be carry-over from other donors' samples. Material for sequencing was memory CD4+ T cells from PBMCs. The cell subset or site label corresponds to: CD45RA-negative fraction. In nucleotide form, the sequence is TGCGCCAGCAGCTTGGCGGGGGGAACTGGAAACACCATATATTTT. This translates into CASSLAGGTGNTIYF.